This record concerns one T cell receptor (beta chain) sequence. This sample was included in a study of blood T cell repertoires in COVID-19. Background on the study: COVID-19 samples, acute and convalescent, were from the United States, Italy and Spain.

This CDR3 contains 17 residues. J gave up 2 bases and V 2 bases, and 9 bases lay outside the gene matches. Germline CDR1 reads SGHTA; CDR2 reads FQGNSA. Methods used by the authors: From reference gene primer amplification, estimates of nucleated cell counts were derived. Measured with immunoSEQ multiplex PCR; TCRdb has only the in-frame clones, and not every one. That table supplies the V and J calls and clone size; D and trimming were determined from the DNA. The data contain tens of thousands of clones, about 71% of them singletons. The TCR originated in a woman in her sixties or seventies with acute or convalescent COVID-19. This chain joins TRBV7-2 and TRBJ2-7; the match to TRBD1 covers 10 bases. The specimen sequenced was peripheral blood. CDR3 loop: CASSLPGQGIGAYEQYF. DNA of the CDR3: TGTGCCAGCAGCTTACCGGGACAGGGGATAGGAGCCTACGAGCAGTACTTC.